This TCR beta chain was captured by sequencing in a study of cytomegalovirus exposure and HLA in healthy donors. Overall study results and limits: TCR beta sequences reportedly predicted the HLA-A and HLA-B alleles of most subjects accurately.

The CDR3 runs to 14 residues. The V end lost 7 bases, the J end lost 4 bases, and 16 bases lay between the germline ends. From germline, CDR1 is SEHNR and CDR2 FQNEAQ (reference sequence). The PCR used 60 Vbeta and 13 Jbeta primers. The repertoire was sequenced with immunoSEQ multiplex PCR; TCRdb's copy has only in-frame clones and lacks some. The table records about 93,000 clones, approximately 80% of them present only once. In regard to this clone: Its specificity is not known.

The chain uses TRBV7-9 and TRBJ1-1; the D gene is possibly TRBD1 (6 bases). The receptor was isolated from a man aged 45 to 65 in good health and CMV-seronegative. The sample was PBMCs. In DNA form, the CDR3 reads TGTGCCAGCATCCTAACACAGGGAAGCACTGAAGCTTTCTTT. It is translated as CASILTQGSTEAFF.